This T cell receptor (beta chain) was identified in a study of T cell responses to AZD1222 COVID-19 vaccine. Some clones are missing from TCRdb's copy, which holds only in-frame ones; the method was immunoSEQ multiplex PCR. The sample has roughly 90,000 clones; about 90% are singletons. Study observations and caveats: The CD4 TCRs associated with vaccination extended across spike and predominated at 160-218 and 743-854. Seropositive status at baseline applied to only a handful of AZD1222 recipients. Repertoire collection took place solely once the T cell response had peaked. Unmutated regions of variants are reportedly targeted by nearly half of spike-specific TCRs.

Points on this clone: Its antigen is as yet unknown.

The clonotype comes from an adult in good health. The sequences come from peripheral blood, collected on day 0 of MenACWY control vaccination.

The CDR3 sequence: CASIGHNSEGSYEQYF. The CDR3 nucleotides read TGTGCCTCGATAGGCCACAATTCCGAAGGCTCCTACGAGCAGTACTTC. The chain has TRBV30 and TRBJ2-7; D unclear. The CDR3 spans 16 residues. CDR1 and CDR2 from the germline V gene are GTSNPN and SVGIG (reference sequence). Trimming stripped 7 bases from V and 0 bases from J, with 22 bases between.